The next 9 T cell receptor beta chains were all read from a single sample in a study of cytomegalovirus exposure and HLA in healthy donors. Primers included in the PCR were 60 Vbeta and 13 Jbeta primers. Repertoires were generated with immunoSEQ multiplex PCR, while TCRdb's copy carries only in-frame clones and drops some. The profile covers over 130,000 clones, with approximately 80% appearing a single time and about 2.4% taken by the ten largest. The sequencing sample was made of PBMCs. These receptors originate from a man between 45 and 60 years old in good health and CMV-seronegative.

The genes are TRBV19 and TRBJ1-2; 8 bases fit TRBD1. Trimming cost V 8 bases and J 2 bases; bases outside gene matches: 7. CDR3 size: 14 residues. The germline CDR1 and CDR2 sequences are LNHDA and SQIVND (reference sequence). The CDR3 coding sequence is TGTGCCAGTGCCGACAGGGGAAGAAACTATGGCTACACCTTC. Translation gives CASADRGRNYGYTF.

The CDR3 DNA reads TGTGCCAGCAGCCTAGACAGGGGGTACTACAATGAGCAGTTCTTC. This codes for CASSLDRGYYNEQFF. The J gene is TRBJ2-1, the V gene TRBV7-2; 9 bases line up with TRBD1. Germline assignment: CDR1 SGHTA and CDR2 FQGNSA. This CDR3 spans 15 amino acids. The V segment lost 5 bases and the J segment 3 bases; nucleotides outside the gene matches: 5.

The chain recombines TRBV28 with TRBJ1-1; D call uncertain. Germline V lookup: CDR1 MDHEN, CDR2 SYDVKM. V lost 6 bases, J lost 4 bases, and 3 bases lay in between. The length of the CDR3 is 10 residues. CDR3 sequence (DNA): TGTGCCAGCAGCCGCACTGAAGCTTTCTTT. The encoded protein is CASSRTEAFF.

The sample holds one count of this clone. The CDR3 is CASSGLAEGSSSYNEQFF. For the CDR3, the DNA is TGTGCCAGTAGTGGACTAGCGGAAGGCTCGAGCTCCTACAATGAGCAGTTCTTC. The chain uses TRBV19 and TRBJ2-1; 10 bases line up with TRBD2. Germline loops: CDR1 LNHDA, CDR2 SQIVND (reference sequence). J lost 0 bases, V lost 5 bases, and 10 bases had no gene match. This CDR3 comprises 18 residues.

The CDR3 DNA follows: TGCAGCGCGGGCGAGGTCTACGAGCAGTACTTC. It is translated as CSAGEVYEQYF. The genes are TRBV20-1 and TRBJ2-7; TRBD2 is a possible D gene (5 bases). The CDR3 has 11 amino acids. Germline V gene lookup returns CDR1 DFQATT and CDR2 SNEGSKA (reference sequence).

The rearrangement joins TRBV18 to TRBJ2-4, with a possible D match to TRBD1 (6 bases). The V and J ends lost 3 bases and 3 bases respectively, with 9 bases between them. The CDR3 is 14 amino acids. Germline V CDR1 and CDR2: KGHSH, LQKENI. CDR3 protein: CASSPPGHKNIQYF. The CDR3, as DNA: TGTGCCAGCTCACCTCCGGGACACAAAAACATTCAGTACTTC.

V and J are TRBV5-6 and TRBJ2-7; 8 bases match TRBD2. The CDR3 covers 15 residues. The J segment lost 4 bases and the V segment lost 4 bases, leaving 10 bases of the junction unmatched. Looked up from germline, CDR1 is SGHDT and CDR2 is YYEEEE. In DNA form, the CDR3 reads TGTGCCAGCAGCCTCGGGGGGGCAGGCTTATACGAGCAGTACTTC. Residues: CASSLGGAGLYEQYF.

V usage is TRBV6-6 and J usage is TRBJ2-5; 13 nucleotides match TRBD2. Germline-derived CDR1 and CDR2 are MNHNY and SVGAGI (reference sequence). The length of the CDR3 is 14 residues. J gave up 5 bases and V 5 bases, and 2 bases lay outside the gene matches. The CDR3 coding sequence is TGTGCCAGCAGTCCGACTAGCGGGAGGGAGACCCAGTACTTC. It yields the protein CASSPTSGRETQYF.

V is TRBV19 and J is TRBJ1-6; 7 positions agree with TRBD1. The CDR3 covers 15 residues. The germline V gene has CDR1 LNHDA and CDR2 SQIVND (reference sequence). V was pared by 2 bases and J by 7 bases, with 5 bases of the junction left unmatched. Written as DNA, the CDR3 is TGTGCCAGTAGTATAACCAGGGGGATGAATTCACCCCTCCACTTT. Protein: CASSITRGMNSPLHF.